These T cell receptor beta chains were read from a single sample in a study of glioma-infiltrating T cells after dendritic cell vaccination. Here immunoSEQ multiplex PCR was the method, and the copy in TCRdb shows in-frame clones only, minus some. The sample consists of 100,000 to 120,000 clones, roughly 89% of them appearing once. Source: blood, taken after dendritic cell vaccination. The receptors derive from a human donor with glioblastoma. Both conserved end residues are part of each CDR3. The D gene is left open where the match is weak. Only some rows state a clone size, as once, few, many or a class for expanded clones.

v_gene: TRBV29-1; abundance: -; d_gene: -; j_gene: TRBJ2-3; CDR3nt: TGCAGCGGGACACGGAACACAGATACGCAGTATTTT; CDR3aa: CSGTRNTDTQYF
v_gene: TRBV6-1; abundance: few; d_gene: TRBD1; j_gene: TRBJ2-7; CDR3nt: TGTGCCAGCACCAGAGACAGGGGCGGGAAAGGCGAGCAGTACTTC; CDR3aa: CASTRDRGGKGEQYF
v_gene: TRBV7-3; abundance: -; d_gene: -; j_gene: TRBJ1-1; CDR3nt: TGTGCCAGCAGCCGCTCCCCATCGGGCACTGAAGCTTTCTTT; CDR3aa: CASSRSPSGTEAFF
v_gene: TRBV5-1; abundance: -; d_gene: -; j_gene: TRBJ1-2; CDR3nt: TGCGCCAGCAGCTTGGCCGGGAACTATGGCTACACCTTC; CDR3aa: CASSLAGNYGYTF
v_gene: TRBV11-3; abundance: -; d_gene: -; j_gene: TRBJ2-7; CDR3nt: TGTGCCAGCCGCCCTGAGGGCGGTACCTACGAGCAGTACTTC; CDR3aa: CASRPEGGTYEQYF
v_gene: TRBV28; abundance: -; d_gene: TRBD1; j_gene: TRBJ2-3; CDR3nt: TGTGCCAGCAGGCCGACAGGGGGGAAAGATACGCAGTATTTT; CDR3aa: CASRPTGGKDTQYF
v_gene: TRBV27; abundance: -; d_gene: TRBD2; j_gene: TRBJ2-1; CDR3nt: TGTGCCAGCACCCCCGCGGGGGGTTTTTCCTACAATGAGCAGTTCTTC; CDR3aa: CASTPAGGFSYNEQFF
v_gene: TRBV10-1; abundance: -; d_gene: TRBD1; j_gene: TRBJ1-5; CDR3nt: TGCGCCAGCAGTACAGGGGACCCATCAGGGCCCCAGCATTTT; CDR3aa: CASSTGDPSGPQHF
v_gene: TRBV13; abundance: -; d_gene: TRBD1; j_gene: TRBJ2-7; CDR3nt: TGTGCCAGCAGCTCCCGGGACAGGGAAGGAAATTCCTACGAGCAGTACTTC; CDR3aa: CASSSRDREGNSYEQYF
v_gene: TRBV5-1; abundance: -; d_gene: -; j_gene: TRBJ2-7; CDR3nt: TGCGCCAGCAGCTCGGGCGGGGTAGGGGTAGGCCACGAGCAGTACTTC; CDR3aa: CASSSGGVGVGHEQYF
v_gene: TRBV4-2; abundance: -; d_gene: TRBD2; j_gene: TRBJ2-1; CDR3nt: TGTGCCAGCAGCCCCGGGGGGGCCAGAAATGAGCAGTTCTTC; CDR3aa: CASSPGGARNEQFF
v_gene: TRBV30; abundance: -; d_gene: -; j_gene: TRBJ1-4; CDR3nt: TGTGCCTGGAACCGCTACACCCGGGTGAGGAGTGAAAAACTGTTTTTT; CDR3aa: CAWNRYTRVRSEKLFF
v_gene: TRBV10-3; abundance: -; d_gene: TRBD2; j_gene: TRBJ2-3; CDR3nt: TGTGCCATCAGTGAGTCAGGTCTAGCGGGAGCAGATACGCAGTATTTT; CDR3aa: CAISESGLAGADTQYF
v_gene: TRBV15; abundance: -; d_gene: -; j_gene: TRBJ1-2; CDR3nt: TGTGCCACCAGCAGAAGGGGTATGGCCCGTAAGAAGAGTCTCTATGGCTACACCTTC; CDR3aa: CATSRRGMARKKSLYGYTF
v_gene: TRBV10-2; abundance: -; d_gene: TRBD1; j_gene: TRBJ1-2; CDR3nt: TGCGCCAGCACCTTAGGACAGGGGGATGGCTACACCTTC; CDR3aa: CASTLGQGDGYTF
v_gene: TRBV7-9; abundance: -; d_gene: -; j_gene: TRBJ2-5; CDR3nt: TGTGCCAGCAGCTTAAGTCGGCGGTTACAAGAGACCCAGTACTTC; CDR3aa: CASSLSRRLQETQYF